Below, one TCR beta chain is given with its context. Between the trimmed V and J ends, which lost 0 bases and 5 bases, there was a span of 1 base. Looked up from germline, CDR1 is MNHEY and CDR2 is SVGAGI. This CDR3 comprises 12 residues. This sample is part of a study of control samples from healthy donors and cancer patients. Profiling relied on immunoSEQ multiplex PCR, and the TCRdb table lists in-frame clones only, not all of them. The sample yields 150,000 to 200,000 clones, roughly nine tenths seen once. Sample: blood. This chain connects TRBV6-5 to TRBJ1-4; the D is unclear. This clonotype was sampled from a woman younger than 45 in good health. CDR3 bases: TGTGCCAGCAGTTACTCCAATGAAAAACTGTTTTTT. Its translation is CASSYSNEKLFF.